This T cell receptor (beta chain) was documented in a study of blood T cell repertoires in COVID-19. TCRdb's copy holds only in-frame clones and misses some; the assay was immunoSEQ multiplex PCR. The sample lists fewer than 150,000 clones, about four fifths occurring once. CDR1 is SGHVS and CDR2 is FNYEAQ in the germline V gene. The trim removed 1 base at V and 10 bases at J, leaving 15 bases unmatched. The CDR3 extends over 18 amino acids. Sequencing was carried out using peripheral blood. This receptor was obtained from a human donor in a cohort sampled during active COVID-19. The V gene is TRBV7-6, the J gene TRBJ2-4; 11 bases are shared with TRBD2. The CDR3 region has the DNA TGTGCCAGCAGCTTAGGGACTAGCGGGTTGACGGGGGTTGAAATTCAGTACTTC. Protein sequence: CASSLGTSGLTGVEIQYF.